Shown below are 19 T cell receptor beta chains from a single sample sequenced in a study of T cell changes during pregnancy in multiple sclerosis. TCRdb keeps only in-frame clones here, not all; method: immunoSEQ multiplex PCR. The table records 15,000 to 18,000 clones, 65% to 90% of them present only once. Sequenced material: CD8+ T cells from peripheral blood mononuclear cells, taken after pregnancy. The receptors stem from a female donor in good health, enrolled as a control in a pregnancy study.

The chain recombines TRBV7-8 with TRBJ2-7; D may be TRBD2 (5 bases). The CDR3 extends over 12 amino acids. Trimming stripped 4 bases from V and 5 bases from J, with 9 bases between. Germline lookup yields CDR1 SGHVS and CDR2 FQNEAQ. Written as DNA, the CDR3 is TGTGCCAGCAGCTACGGGGTGAACGAGCAGTACTTC. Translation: CASSYGVNEQYF.

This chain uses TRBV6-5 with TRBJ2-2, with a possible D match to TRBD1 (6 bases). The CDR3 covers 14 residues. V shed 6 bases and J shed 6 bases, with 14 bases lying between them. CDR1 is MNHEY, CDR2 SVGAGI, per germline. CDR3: CASSQPGDAGELFF. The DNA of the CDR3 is TGTGCCAGCAGCCAACCAGGGGACGCCGGGGAGCTGTTTTTT.

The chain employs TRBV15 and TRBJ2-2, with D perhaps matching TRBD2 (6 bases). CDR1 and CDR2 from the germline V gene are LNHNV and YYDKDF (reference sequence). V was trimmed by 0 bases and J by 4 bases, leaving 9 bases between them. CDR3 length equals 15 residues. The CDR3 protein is CATSRDGGPTGELFF. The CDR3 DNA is TGTGCCACCAGCAGAGATGGAGGGCCCACCGGGGAGCTGTTTTTT.

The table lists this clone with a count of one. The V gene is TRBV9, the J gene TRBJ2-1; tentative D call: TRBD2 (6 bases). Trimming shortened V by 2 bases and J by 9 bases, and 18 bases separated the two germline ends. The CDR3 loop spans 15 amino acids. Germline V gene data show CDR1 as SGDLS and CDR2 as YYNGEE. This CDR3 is CASSVTGGAGGEQFF. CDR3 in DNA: TGTGCCAGCAGCGTGACCGGCGGGGCAGGAGGTGAGCAGTTCTTC.

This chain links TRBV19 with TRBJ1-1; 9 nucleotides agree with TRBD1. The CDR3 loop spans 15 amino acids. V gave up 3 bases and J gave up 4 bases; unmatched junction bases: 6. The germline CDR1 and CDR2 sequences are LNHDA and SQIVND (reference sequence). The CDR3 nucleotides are TGTGCCAGTAGTATTGGGCGACAGGGGGTCACTGAAGCTTTCTTT. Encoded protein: CASSIGRQGVTEAFF.

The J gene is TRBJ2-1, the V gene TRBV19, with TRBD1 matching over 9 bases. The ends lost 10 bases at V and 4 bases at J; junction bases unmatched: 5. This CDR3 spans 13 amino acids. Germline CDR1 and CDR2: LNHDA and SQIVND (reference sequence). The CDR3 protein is CATTGQGYNEQFF. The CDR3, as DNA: TGTGCCACCACGGGACAGGGATACAATGAGCAGTTCTTC.

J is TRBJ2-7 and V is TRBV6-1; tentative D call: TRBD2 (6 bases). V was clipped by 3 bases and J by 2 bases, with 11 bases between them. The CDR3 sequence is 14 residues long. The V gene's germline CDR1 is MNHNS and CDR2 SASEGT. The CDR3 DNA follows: TGTGCCAGCAGTGATAGCGGAGGGCCCTACGAGCAGTACTTC. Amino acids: CASSDSGGPYEQYF.

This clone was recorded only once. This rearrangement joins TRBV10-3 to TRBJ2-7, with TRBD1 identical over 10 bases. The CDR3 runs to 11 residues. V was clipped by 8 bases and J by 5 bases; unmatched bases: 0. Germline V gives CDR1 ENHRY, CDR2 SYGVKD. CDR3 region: CAIGTGDEQYF. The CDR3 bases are TGTGCCATCGGGACAGGGGACGAGCAGTACTTC.

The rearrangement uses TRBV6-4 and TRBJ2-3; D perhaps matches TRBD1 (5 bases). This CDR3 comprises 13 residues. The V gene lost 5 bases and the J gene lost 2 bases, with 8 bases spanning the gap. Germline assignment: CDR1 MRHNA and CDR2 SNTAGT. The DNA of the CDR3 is TGTGCCAGCAGTTTGGACAACACAGATACGCAGTATTTT. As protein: CASSLDNTDTQYF.

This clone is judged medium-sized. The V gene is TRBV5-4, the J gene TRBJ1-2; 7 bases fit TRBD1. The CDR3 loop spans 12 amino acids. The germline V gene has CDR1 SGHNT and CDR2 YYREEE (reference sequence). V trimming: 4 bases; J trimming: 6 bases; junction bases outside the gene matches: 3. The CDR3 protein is CASSIRGDGYTF. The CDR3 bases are TGTGCCAGCAGCATCAGGGGGGATGGCTACACCTTC.

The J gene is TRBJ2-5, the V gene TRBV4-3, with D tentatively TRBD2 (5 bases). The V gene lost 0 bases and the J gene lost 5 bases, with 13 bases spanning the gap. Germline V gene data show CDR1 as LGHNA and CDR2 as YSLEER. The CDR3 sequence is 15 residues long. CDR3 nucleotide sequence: TGCGCCAGCAGCCAAGATTCGGGGTACGGGGAGACCCAGTACTTC. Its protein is CASSQDSGYGETQYF.

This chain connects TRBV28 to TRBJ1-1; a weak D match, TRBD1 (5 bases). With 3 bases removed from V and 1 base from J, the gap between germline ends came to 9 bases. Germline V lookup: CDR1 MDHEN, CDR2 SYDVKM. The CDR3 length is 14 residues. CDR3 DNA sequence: TGTGCCAGCAGTTTTAGACAGACGAACACTGAAGCTTTCTTT. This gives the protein CASSFRQTNTEAFF.

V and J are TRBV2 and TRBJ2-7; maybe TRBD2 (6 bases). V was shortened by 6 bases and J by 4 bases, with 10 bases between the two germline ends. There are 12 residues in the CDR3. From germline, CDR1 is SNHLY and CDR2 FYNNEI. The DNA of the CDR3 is TGTGCCAGCAGGCGGGACCATTACGAGCAGTACTTC. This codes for CASRRDHYEQYF.

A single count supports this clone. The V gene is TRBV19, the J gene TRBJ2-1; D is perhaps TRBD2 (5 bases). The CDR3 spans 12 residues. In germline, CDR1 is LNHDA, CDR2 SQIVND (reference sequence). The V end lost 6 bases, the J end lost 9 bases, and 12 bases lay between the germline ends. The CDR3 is CASSYTRAEQFF. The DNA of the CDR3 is TGTGCCAGTAGCTACACGAGGGCTGAGCAGTTCTTC.

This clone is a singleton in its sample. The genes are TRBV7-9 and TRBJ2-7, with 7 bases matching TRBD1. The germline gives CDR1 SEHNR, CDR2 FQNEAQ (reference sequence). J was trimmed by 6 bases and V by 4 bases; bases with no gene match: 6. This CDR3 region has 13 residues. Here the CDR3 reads CASSSGTASEQYF. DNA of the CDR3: TGTGCCAGCAGCTCCGGGACAGCATCCGAGCAGTACTTC.

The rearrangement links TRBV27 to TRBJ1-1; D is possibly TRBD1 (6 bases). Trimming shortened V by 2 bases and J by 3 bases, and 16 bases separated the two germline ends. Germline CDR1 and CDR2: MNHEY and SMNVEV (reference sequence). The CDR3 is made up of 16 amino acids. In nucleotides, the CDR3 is TGTGCCAGCAGTTTAGGGGGGGCTCGGAGGGACACTGAAGCTTTCTTT. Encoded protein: CASSLGGARRDTEAFF.

CDR3 region: CASSYRGEETQYF. CDR3 in DNA: TGCGCCAGCAGTTACAGGGGTGAAGAGACCCAGTACTTC. The V call is TRBV5-1, the J call TRBJ2-5, with TRBD1 matching 7 bases. Germline trimming cut 5 bases from V and 3 bases from J; bases unmatched to any gene: 4. Germline V gives CDR1 SGHRS, CDR2 YFSETQ. This CDR3 spans 13 amino acids.

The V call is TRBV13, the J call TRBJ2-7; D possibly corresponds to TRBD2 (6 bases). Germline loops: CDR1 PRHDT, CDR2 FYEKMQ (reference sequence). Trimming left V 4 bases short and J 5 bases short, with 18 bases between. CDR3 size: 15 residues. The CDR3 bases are TGTGCCAGCAGCTCCCCCGGGACTCCCCAGAACGAGCAGTACTTC. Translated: CASSSPGTPQNEQYF.

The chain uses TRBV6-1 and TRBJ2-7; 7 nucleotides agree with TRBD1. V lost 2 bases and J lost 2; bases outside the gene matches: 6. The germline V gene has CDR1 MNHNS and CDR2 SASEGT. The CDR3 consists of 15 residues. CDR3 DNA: TGTGCCAGCAGTGAATCGGAGGACAGGCCCTACGAGCAGTACTTC. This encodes CASSESEDRPYEQYF.